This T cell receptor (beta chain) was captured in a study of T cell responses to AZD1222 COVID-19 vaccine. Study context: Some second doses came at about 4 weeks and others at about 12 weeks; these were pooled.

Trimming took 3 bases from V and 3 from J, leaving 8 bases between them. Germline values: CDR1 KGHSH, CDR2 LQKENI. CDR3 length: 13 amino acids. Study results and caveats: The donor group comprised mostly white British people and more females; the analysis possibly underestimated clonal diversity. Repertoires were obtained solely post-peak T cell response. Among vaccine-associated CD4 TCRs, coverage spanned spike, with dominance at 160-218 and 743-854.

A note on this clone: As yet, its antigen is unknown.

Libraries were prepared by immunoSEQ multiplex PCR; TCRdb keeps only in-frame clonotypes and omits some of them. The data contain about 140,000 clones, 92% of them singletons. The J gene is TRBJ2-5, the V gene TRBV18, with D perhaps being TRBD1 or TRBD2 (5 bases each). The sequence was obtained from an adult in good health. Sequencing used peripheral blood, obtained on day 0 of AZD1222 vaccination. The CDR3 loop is CASSPWGKETQYF. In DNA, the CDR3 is TGTGCCAGCTCACCTTGGGGGAAAGAGACCCAGTACTTC.